This is a list of T cell receptor beta chains from one sample in a study of control samples from healthy donors and cancer patients. Measured with immunoSEQ multiplex PCR; TCRdb has only the in-frame clones, and not every one. The repertoire consists of around 130,000 clones, with about 88% occurring once and the leading ten covering around 3%. Sequenced: blood. The source of these receptors is a man aged 45-60 years in good health. CDR3s include the opening cysteine and the closing phenylalanine or tryptophan. The order of the fields is clone size, D gene, J gene, V gene, CDR3 length, CDR3 protein, CDR3 DNA. A D gene is named only where the DNA matches it firmly. Clone size is stated in some rows and not others, as once, few, many or a class when expanded.

abundance: .
d_gene: .
j_gene: TRBJ1-4
v_gene: TRBV28
len: 16
CDR3aa: CASSLSGTGEREKLFF
CDR3nt: TGTGCCAGCAGTTTATCTGGGACCGGGGAACGTGAAAAACTGTTTTTT

abundance: .
d_gene: .
j_gene: TRBJ2-7
v_gene: TRBV5-6
len: 14
CDR3aa: CASSLVVSSYEQYF
CDR3nt: TGTGCCAGCAGCTTGGTCGTCAGCTCCTACGAGCAGTACTTC

abundance: .
d_gene: .
j_gene: TRBJ2-2
v_gene: TRBV6-2/TRBV6-3
len: 13
CDR3aa: CASSYVRGGELFF
CDR3nt: TGTGCCAGCAGTTACGTGCGGGGAGGGGAGCTGTTTTTT

abundance: .
d_gene: TRBD1
j_gene: TRBJ1-6
v_gene: TRBV5-5
len: 14
CDR3aa: CASSPGTVWPPLHF
CDR3nt: TGTGCCAGCAGCCCGGGGACAGTGTGGCCACCCCTCCACTTT

abundance: .
d_gene: .
j_gene: TRBJ1-5
v_gene: TRBV29-1
len: 13
CDR3aa: CSVARGDGQPQHF
CDR3nt: TGCAGCGTTGCCAGGGGTGATGGGCAGCCCCAGCATTTT

abundance: .
d_gene: .
j_gene: TRBJ1-5
v_gene: TRBV4-1
len: 15
CDR3aa: CASSQGEGGNQPQHF
CDR3nt: TGCGCCAGCAGCCAAGGGGAAGGTGGCAATCAGCCCCAGCATTTT

abundance: medium-sized
d_gene: .
j_gene: TRBJ2-1
v_gene: TRBV7-9
len: 14
CDR3aa: CASSPGTLYNEQFF
CDR3nt: TGTGCCAGCAGCCCCGGGACCCTGTACAATGAGCAGTTCTTC

abundance: .
d_gene: .
j_gene: TRBJ1-5
v_gene: TRBV12-3/TRBV12-4
len: 13
CDR3aa: CASSFQGTQPQHF
CDR3nt: TGTGCCAGCAGTTTCCAGGGGACGCAGCCCCAGCATTTT

abundance: .
d_gene: TRBD1
j_gene: TRBJ1-5
v_gene: TRBV29-1
len: 13
CDR3aa: CSVRGQDNQPQHF
CDR3nt: TGCAGCGTCCGGGGACAGGACAATCAGCCCCAGCATTTT

abundance: .
d_gene: TRBD1
j_gene: TRBJ1-5
v_gene: TRBV4-1
len: 13
CDR3aa: CASGQGGSQPQHF
CDR3nt: TGCGCCAGCGGACAGGGGGGAAGTCAGCCCCAGCATTTT

abundance: .
d_gene: TRBD1
j_gene: TRBJ1-1
v_gene: TRBV7-9
len: 13
CDR3aa: CASSIQWTGNAFF
CDR3nt: TGTGCCAGCAGCATACAATGGACAGGGAACGCTTTCTTT

abundance: once
d_gene: .
j_gene: TRBJ1-1
v_gene: TRBV19
len: 13
CDR3aa: CASSISGQNEAFF
CDR3nt: TGTGCCAGTAGTATTAGCGGACAGAATGAAGCTTTCTTT

abundance: .
d_gene: TRBD2
j_gene: TRBJ2-2
v_gene: TRBV5-1
len: 21
CDR3aa: CASSPSPRPSGSPWGTGELFF
CDR3nt: TGCGCCAGCAGCCCCTCCCCCCGGCCTAGCGGGAGCCCTTGGGGAACCGGGGAGCTGTTTTTT

abundance: .
d_gene: .
j_gene: TRBJ2-2
v_gene: TRBV27
len: 15
CDR3aa: CASSSHDRNTGELFF
CDR3nt: TGCGCCAGCAGTTCCCACGACAGGAACACCGGGGAGCTGTTTTTT

abundance: .
d_gene: .
j_gene: TRBJ1-4
v_gene: TRBV2
len: 13
CDR3aa: CASNRGRLEKLFF
CDR3nt: TGTGCCAGCAACCGGGGAAGGTTAGAAAAACTGTTTTTT

abundance: .
d_gene: .
j_gene: TRBJ1-4
v_gene: TRBV27
len: 16
CDR3aa: CASSKIRGEGNEKLFF
CDR3nt: TGTGCCAGCAGTAAGATACGGGGGGAGGGAAATGAAAAACTGTTTTTT

abundance: .
d_gene: TRBD1
j_gene: TRBJ2-7
v_gene: TRBV25-1
len: 14
CDR3aa: CASSDPGQGYEQYF
CDR3nt: TGTGCCAGCAGTGATCCGGGACAGGGCTACGAGCAGTACTTC

abundance: .
d_gene: TRBD2
j_gene: TRBJ2-1
v_gene: TRBV7-6
len: 17
CDR3aa: CASSPTPTSGGAYEQFF
CDR3nt: TGTGCCAGCAGCCCAACCCCGACTAGCGGGGGGGCCTATGAGCAGTTCTTC

abundance: .
d_gene: .
j_gene: TRBJ2-5
v_gene: TRBV29-1
len: 13
CDR3aa: CSGETGIQETQYF
CDR3nt: TGCAGCGGAGAAACCGGGATCCAAGAGACCCAGTACTTC

abundance: .
d_gene: .
j_gene: TRBJ1-1
v_gene: TRBV11-3
len: 14
CDR3aa: CASSLEMGETEAFF
CDR3nt: TGTGCCAGCAGCTTAGAAATGGGTGAGACTGAAGCTTTCTTT

abundance: .
d_gene: TRBD1
j_gene: TRBJ1-2
v_gene: TRBV5-1
len: 16
CDR3aa: CASSPTGTGSEDGYTF
CDR3nt: TGCGCCAGCAGCCCTACCGGGACAGGGTCGGAAGATGGCTACACCTTC

abundance: .
d_gene: TRBD1
j_gene: TRBJ1-3
v_gene: TRBV6-1
len: 17
CDR3aa: CASSVNRGSHSGNTIYF
CDR3nt: TGTGCCAGCAGTGTAAACAGGGGGTCTCACTCTGGAAACACCATATATTTT

abundance: .
d_gene: TRBD1
j_gene: TRBJ2-1
v_gene: TRBV7-9
len: 16
CDR3aa: CASSDGGTGSGNEQFF
CDR3nt: TGTGCCAGCAGCGATGGAGGGACAGGGTCGGGCAATGAGCAGTTCTTC

abundance: .
d_gene: .
j_gene: TRBJ1-5
v_gene: TRBV30
len: 13
CDR3aa: CAWSPPHGQPQHF
CDR3nt: TGTGCCTGGAGTCCCCCCCATGGGCAGCCCCAGCATTTT

abundance: .
d_gene: .
j_gene: TRBJ2-7
v_gene: TRBV5-6
len: 13
CDR3aa: CASSFRGTYEQYF
CDR3nt: TGTGCCAGCAGCTTTCGGGGTACCTACGAGCAGTACTTC

abundance: .
d_gene: .
j_gene: TRBJ2-2
v_gene: TRBV18
len: 15
CDR3aa: CASSRQLPEAGELFF
CDR3nt: TGTGCCAGCTCACGACAGCTTCCCGAGGCCGGGGAGCTGTTTTTT

abundance: .
d_gene: .
j_gene: TRBJ2-1
v_gene: TRBV14
len: 14
CDR3aa: CASSQTANYNEQFF
CDR3nt: TGTGCCAGCAGCCAGACTGCTAACTACAATGAGCAGTTCTTC

abundance: .
d_gene: .
j_gene: TRBJ1-1
v_gene: TRBV28
len: 15
CDR3aa: CASSFGNRDNTEAFF
CDR3nt: TGTGCCAGCAGTTTCGGGAACAGGGATAACACTGAAGCTTTCTTT

abundance: .
d_gene: .
j_gene: TRBJ1-4
v_gene: TRBV5-1
len: 13
CDR3aa: CASRTLLDEKLFF
CDR3nt: TGCGCCAGCAGGACCTTACTGGATGAAAAACTGTTTTTT

abundance: .
d_gene: TRBD2
j_gene: TRBJ2-7
v_gene: TRBV11-1
len: 16
CDR3aa: CASSRAGQITNYEQYF
CDR3nt: TGTGCCAGCAGTCGAGCGGGGCAGATAACGAACTACGAGCAGTACTTC

abundance: .
d_gene: .
j_gene: TRBJ2-1
v_gene: TRBV20-1
len: 16
CDR3aa: CSASSFRLETFSPQFF
CDR3nt: TGCAGTGCTAGTTCCTTCAGACTAGAGACCTTTTCCCCCCAGTTCTTC

abundance: .
d_gene: .
j_gene: TRBJ2-1
v_gene: TRBV13
len: 18
CDR3aa: CASSLTGQAQHSYNEQFF
CDR3nt: TGTGCCAGCAGTTTGACCGGGCAGGCCCAACACTCCTACAATGAGCAGTTCTTC

abundance: .
d_gene: TRBD2
j_gene: TRBJ2-1
v_gene: TRBV28
len: 15
CDR3aa: CASSLSGVSYNEQFF
CDR3nt: TGTGCCAGCAGTTTAAGCGGGGTATCCTACAATGAGCAGTTCTTC

abundance: .
d_gene: .
j_gene: TRBJ2-1
v_gene: TRBV20-1
len: 12
CDR3aa: CSASYGGSEQFF
CDR3nt: TGCAGTGCTAGTTACGGGGGCAGTGAGCAGTTCTTC

abundance: .
d_gene: .
j_gene: TRBJ2-7
v_gene: TRBV4-1
len: 17
CDR3aa: CASSQRLSNRNTYEQYF
CDR3nt: TGCGCCAGCAGCCAAAGATTGTCTAACAGGAATACCTACGAGCAGTACTTC

abundance: .
d_gene: TRBD1
j_gene: TRBJ1-3
v_gene: TRBV5-6
len: 16
CDR3aa: CASSSGTGGVGNTIYF
CDR3nt: TGTGCCAGCAGTTCGGGGACAGGGGGCGTAGGAAACACCATATATTTT

abundance: .
d_gene: TRBD1
j_gene: TRBJ2-1
v_gene: TRBV3-1/TRBV3-2
len: 13
CDR3aa: CASGFRQDRKKFF
CDR3nt: TGTGCCAGCGGGTTTCGACAGGACAGGAAGAAGTTCTTC

abundance: .
d_gene: .
j_gene: TRBJ2-5
v_gene: TRBV19
len: 12
CDR3aa: CASSKARETQYF
CDR3nt: TGTGCCAGTAGTAAGGCTCGGGAGACCCAGTACTTC

abundance: few
d_gene: .
j_gene: TRBJ1-5
v_gene: TRBV15
len: 14
CDR3aa: CATSRGGEGQPQHF
CDR3nt: TGTGCCACCAGCAGGGGAGGGGAGGGACAGCCCCAGCATTTT

abundance: .
d_gene: .
j_gene: TRBJ1-2
v_gene: TRBV20-1
len: 10
CDR3aa: CSAPIRGYTF
CDR3nt: TGCAGTGCTCCAATTCGGGGCTACACCTTC

abundance: .
d_gene: TRBD1
j_gene: TRBJ2-1
v_gene: TRBV10-3
len: 15
CDR3aa: CAISESTGAGNEQFF
CDR3nt: TGTGCCATCAGTGAGTCTACAGGGGCGGGCAATGAGCAGTTCTTC

abundance: .
d_gene: .
j_gene: TRBJ1-1
v_gene: TRBV2
len: 11
CDR3aa: CASKGAWEAFF
CDR3nt: TGTGCCAGCAAGGGCGCGTGGGAAGCTTTCTTT

abundance: .
d_gene: TRBD1
j_gene: TRBJ1-4
v_gene: TRBV4-2
len: 15
CDR3aa: CASSPGQGANEKLFF
CDR3nt: TGTGCCAGCAGCCCCGGACAGGGGGCGAATGAAAAACTGTTTTTT

abundance: once
d_gene: TRBD2
j_gene: TRBJ2-1
v_gene: TRBV9
len: 17
CDR3aa: CASSVGPSGAYYNEQFF
CDR3nt: TGTGCCAGCAGCGTAGGCCCTAGCGGGGCGTACTACAATGAGCAGTTCTTC

abundance: .
d_gene: .
j_gene: TRBJ2-5
v_gene: TRBV18
len: 15
CDR3aa: CASSPPVNAGETQYF
CDR3nt: TGTGCCAGCTCACCACCGGTCAATGCCGGCGAGACCCAGTACTTC

abundance: few
d_gene: .
j_gene: TRBJ2-1
v_gene: TRBV5-8
len: 16
CDR3aa: CASNNYREVLINEQFF
CDR3nt: TGTGCCAGCAACAACTACAGAGAAGTGTTGATCAATGAGCAGTTCTTC

abundance: once
d_gene: .
j_gene: TRBJ2-7
v_gene: TRBV28
len: 14
CDR3aa: CASSFRGVPYEQYF
CDR3nt: TGTGCCAGCAGTTTCAGAGGGGTTCCCTACGAGCAGTACTTC

abundance: .
d_gene: .
j_gene: TRBJ1-5
v_gene: TRBV2
len: 15
CDR3aa: CASSEWQGGNQPQHF
CDR3nt: TGTGCCAGCAGTGAGTGGCAGGGAGGGAATCAGCCCCAGCATTTT

abundance: once
d_gene: .
j_gene: TRBJ2-7
v_gene: TRBV3-1/TRBV3-2
len: 12
CDR3aa: CASSQDFGQASF
CDR3nt: TGTGCCAGCAGCCAAGATTTTGGACAAGCCAGCTTC

abundance: .
d_gene: TRBD1
j_gene: TRBJ2-1
v_gene: TRBV15
len: 14
CDR3aa: CATSPDRAYNEQFF
CDR3nt: TGTGCCACCAGCCCGGACAGGGCCTACAATGAGCAGTTCTTC

abundance: .
d_gene: TRBD2
j_gene: TRBJ2-1
v_gene: TRBV11-2
len: 17
CDR3aa: CASSYSLTSGVYNEQFF
CDR3nt: TGTGCCAGCAGCTATTCCCTGACTAGCGGGGTCTACAATGAGCAGTTCTTC

abundance: .
d_gene: .
j_gene: TRBJ2-5
v_gene: TRBV5-1
len: 16
CDR3aa: CASSLGQVGGQETQYF
CDR3nt: TGCGCCAGCAGCTTGGGGCAGGTTGGGGGACAAGAGACCCAGTACTTC

abundance: .
d_gene: TRBD1
j_gene: TRBJ1-1
v_gene: TRBV5-1
len: 14
CDR3aa: CASGTGGLVTEAFF
CDR3nt: TGCGCCAGCGGGACAGGGGGCTTGGTAACTGAAGCTTTCTTT

abundance: .
d_gene: .
j_gene: TRBJ1-5
v_gene: TRBV12-3/TRBV12-4
len: 13
CDR3aa: CASSLYSNQPQHF
CDR3nt: TGTGCCAGCAGTTTGTATAGCAATCAGCCCCAGCATTTT